This T cell receptor (beta chain) was recovered during a study of blood T cell repertoires in COVID-19. For the study at large: Researchers got acute and convalescent COVID-19 samples from the United States, Italy and Spain. T cells, B-cell-depleted T cells, or PBMCs provided the cDNA or gDNA that served as material.

The CDR3 spans 14 residues. Trimming pared 5 bases from V and 3 bases from J, leaving 11 bases between. Germline V CDR1 and CDR2: SEHNR, FQNEAQ (reference sequence). Repertoires were generated with immunoSEQ multiplex PCR, while TCRdb's copy carries only in-frame clones and drops some. The table lists approximately 150,000 clones, 85% to 90% of them singletons. The sequenced sample was peripheral blood. The TCR originated in a woman aged 55-70 years with active COVID-19. V usage is TRBV7-9 and J usage is TRBJ2-1; tentative D call: TRBD2 (5 bases). CDR3 sequence reads: CASSQALVYNEQFF. In DNA form, the CDR3 reads TGTGCCAGCAGCCAGGCACTAGTCTACAATGAGCAGTTCTTC.